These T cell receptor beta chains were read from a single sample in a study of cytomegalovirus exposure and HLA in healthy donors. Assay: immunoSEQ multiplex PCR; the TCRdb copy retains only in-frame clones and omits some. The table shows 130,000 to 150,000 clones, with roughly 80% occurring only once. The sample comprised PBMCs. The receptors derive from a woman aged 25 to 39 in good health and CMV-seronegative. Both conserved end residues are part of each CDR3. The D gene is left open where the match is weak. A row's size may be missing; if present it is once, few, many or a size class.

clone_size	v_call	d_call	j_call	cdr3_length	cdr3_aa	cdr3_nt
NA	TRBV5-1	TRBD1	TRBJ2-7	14	CASRGSGQGHEQYF	TGCGCCAGCAGGGGATCGGGACAGGGCCACGAGCAGTACTTC
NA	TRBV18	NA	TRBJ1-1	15	CASSPLARLNTEAFF	TGTGCCAGCTCACCACTCGCCCGGTTGAACACTGAAGCTTTCTTT
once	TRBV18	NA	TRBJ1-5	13	CASSPVQGGPQHF	TGTGCCAGCTCACCAGTTCAGGGAGGGCCCCAGCATTTT
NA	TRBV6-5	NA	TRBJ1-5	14	CASSSGLSNQPQHF	TGTGCCAGCAGTTCTGGACTGAGCAATCAGCCCCAGCATTTT
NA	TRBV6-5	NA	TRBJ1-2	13	CASSLGGVNGYTF	TGTGCCAGCAGTTTAGGGGGGGTAAATGGCTACACCTTC
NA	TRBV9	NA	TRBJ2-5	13	CASSGLEMETQYF	TGTGCCAGCAGCGGGCTAGAAATGGAGACCCAGTACTTC
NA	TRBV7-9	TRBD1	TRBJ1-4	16	CSSSLDQTGAREKLFF	TGTTCCAGCAGCTTAGATCAAACAGGGGCCCGTGAAAAACTGTTTTTT
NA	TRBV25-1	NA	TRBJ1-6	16	CASSELSGSWNSPLHF	TGTGCCAGCAGTGAACTCTCGGGAAGTTGGAATTCACCCCTCCACTTT
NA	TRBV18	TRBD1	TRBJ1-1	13	CASSRRTGAQAFF	TGTGCCAGCTCACGCAGAACAGGGGCGCAAGCTTTCTTT
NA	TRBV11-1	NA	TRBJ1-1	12	CASSRNRDEAFF	TGTGCCAGCAGCCGTAACAGGGATGAAGCTTTCTTT
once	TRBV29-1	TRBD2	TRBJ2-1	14	CSVEGGRAENEQFF	TGCAGCGTTGAAGGCGGGAGGGCCGAGAATGAGCAGTTCTTC
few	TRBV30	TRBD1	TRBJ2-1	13	CAWVRDSYNEQFF	TGTGCCTGGGTCCGGGACAGTTACAATGAGCAGTTCTTC
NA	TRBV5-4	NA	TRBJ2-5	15	CASSFAPYQGETQYF	TGTGCCAGCAGCTTTGCCCCCTACCAGGGGGAGACCCAGTACTTC
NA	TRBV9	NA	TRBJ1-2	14	CASNPSGANYGYTF	TGTGCCAGCAACCCGAGTGGAGCTAACTATGGCTACACCTTC
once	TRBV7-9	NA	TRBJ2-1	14	CASSLVEPFNEQFF	TGTGCCAGCAGCTTAGTCGAGCCTTTCAATGAGCAGTTCTTC
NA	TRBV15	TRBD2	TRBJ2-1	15	CATSRERGLVHEQFF	TGTGCCACCAGCAGAGAGAGAGGACTAGTGCATGAGCAGTTCTTC
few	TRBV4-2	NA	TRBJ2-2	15	CASSQVQGRTGELFF	TGTGCCAGCAGCCAAGTACAGGGTAGGACCGGGGAGCTGTTTTTT
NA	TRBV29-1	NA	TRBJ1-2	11	CSVELGEGYTF	TGCAGCGTTGAACTGGGAGAAGGCTACACCTTC
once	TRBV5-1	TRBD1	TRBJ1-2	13	CASSLGDRSGYTF	TGCGCCAGCAGCTTAGGGGACAGAAGTGGCTACACCTTC
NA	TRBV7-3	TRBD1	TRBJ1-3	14	CASSLRTGGNTIYF	TGTGCCAGCAGCTTAAGGACAGGGGGAAACACCATATATTTT
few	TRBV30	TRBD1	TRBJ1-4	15	CAWSPSGTGGEKLFF	TGTGCCTGGAGTCCTTCCGGGACAGGAGGTGAAAAACTGTTTTTT
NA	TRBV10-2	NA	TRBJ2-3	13	CASSESEGLTQYF	TGCGCCAGCAGTGAGTCAGAGGGACTTACGCAGTATTTT
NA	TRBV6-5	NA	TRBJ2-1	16	CASSYLSSMPYNEQFF	TGTGCCAGCAGTTACCTGAGTAGTATGCCCTACAATGAGCAGTTCTTC
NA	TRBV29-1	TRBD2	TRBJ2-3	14	CSVEASGITDTQYF	TGCAGCGTTGAGGCTAGCGGGATCACAGATACGCAGTATTTT
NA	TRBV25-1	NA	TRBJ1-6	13	CASSERSDSPLHF	TGTGCCAGCAGTGAAAGGAGTGATTCACCCCTCCACTTT